This TCR beta chain was documented in a study of long-term antiretroviral therapy in people with HIV. This was the immunoSEQ v3.0 assay at survey level. Some clones are missing from TCRdb's copy, which holds only in-frame ones; the method was immunoSEQ multiplex PCR. The sample consists of roughly 28,000 clones, 85% to 90% of them appearing once. Points on this clone: Its specificity is not known.

Samples held roughly 0.9-10 million cryopreserved PBMC before DNA extraction. CDR3 size: 12 residues. The germline V gene encodes CDR1 GTSNPN and CDR2 SVGIG (reference sequence). Trimming left V 4 bases short and J 2 bases short, with 9 bases between. Study-wide results and caveats: Once patients were on ART, diversity went higher but still fell short of transplant donor controls. Every time point showed a repertoire led by clones expanded before ART.

V and J are TRBV30 and TRBJ2-7; D is uncertain. The sequence was obtained from a man aged 40-50 years with HIV. The source material was unsorted PBMCs, sampled roughly 2.6 years after starting antiretroviral therapy. The CDR3 reads CAWTEGTYEQYF. DNA of the CDR3: TGTGCCTGGACCGAAGGCACCTACGAGCAGTACTTC.